Listed below are T cell receptor beta chains from one sample, sequenced in a study of blood T cells in healthy people across ages. TCRdb independently ran MiXCR on the 5' RACE reads; one entry per CDR3 protein. This sample has over 1,300,000 distinct CDR3 sequences, with 59% found just once. Sequencing was done on a sample of blood. The source of these receptors is a man aged 18-30 years in good health. CDR3s include the opening cysteine and the closing phenylalanine or tryptophan. D genes are given only for firm matches. Not every row has a clone size; where given, it reads once, few, many or a size class.

d_call,v_call,j_call,clone_size,cdr3_aa,cdr3_nt
NA,TRBV4-3,TRBJ1-2,NA,CASSQDWAAGGYTF,TGCGCCAGCAGCCAAGATTGGGCAGCGGGTGGCTACACCTTC
NA,TRBV6-5,TRBJ2-7,NA,CASSYSSTYTQYF,TGTGCCAGCAGTTATTCGTCTACATATACCCAGTACTTC
NA,TRBV4-3,TRBJ2-7,NA,CASSLELSYEQYF,TGCGCCAGCAGCCTTGAACTTTCCTACGAGCAGTACTTC
NA,TRBV7-2,TRBJ2-7,NA,CASSQEGQGLYNEQYF,TGTGCCAGCAGCCAAGAAGGCCAGGGTCTCTACAATGAGCAGTACTTC
NA,TRBV3-1,TRBJ1-2,once,CASSRHRAFNYGYTF,TGTGCCAGCAGCCGACACAGGGCGTTCAACTATGGCTACACCTTC
TRBD2,TRBV12-3/TRBV12-4,TRBJ2-1,NA,CASSPSGIEYNGQFF,TGTGCCAGCAGTCCCAGCGGGATAGAATACAATGGGCAGTTCTTC
NA,TRBV6-2/TRBV6-3,TRBJ2-5,NA,CASKNSRETQYF,TGTGCCAGCAAGAACAGCCGAGAGACCCAGTACTTC
TRBD1,TRBV6-6,TRBJ2-7,few,CASTPPGGSYEQYF,TGTGCCAGCACCCCCCCAGGGGGATCCTACGAGCAGTACTTC
NA,TRBV13,TRBJ2-3,NA,CASSLGGPNPTQYF,TGTGCCAGCAGCTTAGGGGGACCGAACCCTACGCAGTATTTT
NA,TRBV20-1,TRBJ2-7,NA,CSAREIRGYYEQYF,TGCAGTGCTAGAGAAATTAGGGGATACTACGAGCAGTACTTC
NA,TRBV4-2,TRBJ1-4,NA,CASSQARGRGGLGGEKLFF,TGTGCCAGCAGCCAAGCCCGCGGCAGGGGAGGCCTGGGGGGTGAAAAACTGTTTTTT
NA,TRBV18,TRBJ2-1,NA,CASSPEEGAVSNEQFF,TGTGCCAGCTCGCCAGAGGAGGGGGCGGTGTCCAATGAGCAGTTCTTC
NA,TRBV12-3/TRBV12-4,TRBJ2-5,NA,CASSSGAKQYF,TGTGCCAGCAGTTCAGGGGCGAAGCAGTACTTC
TRBD1,TRBV29-1,TRBJ2-7,few,CSAKETGGSEQYF,TGCAGCGCCAAAGAGACAGGGGGCTCCGAGCAGTACTTC
NA,TRBV20-1,TRBJ2-7,few,CSASGGVSYEQYF,TGCAGTGCTAGCGGAGGGGTCTCCTACGAGCAGTACTTC
TRBD1,TRBV28,TRBJ2-2,few,CASSPPGTGDTGELFF,TGTGCCAGCAGTCCCCCTGGGACAGGGGACACCGGGGAGCTGTTTTTT
TRBD1,TRBV6-5,TRBJ1-2,NA,CASSYSPGRGRKYGYTF,TGTGCCAGCAGTTACTCCCCAGGGAGGGGGCGCAAATATGGCTACACCTTC
NA,TRBV20-1,TRBJ2-5,NA,CSAFPGSHLQETQYF,TGCAGTGCCTTTCCGGGATCCCACCTCCAAGAGACCCAGTACTTC
TRBD2,TRBV15,TRBJ2-1,NA,CATSRDRGLAGGPPNNEQFF,TGTGCCACCAGCAGAGATAGGGGACTAGCGGGGGGGCCTCCTAACAATGAGCAGTTCTTC
NA,TRBV20-1,TRBJ2-7,few,CSAYRVYEQYF,TGCAGTGCTTACAGGGTTTACGAGCAGTACTTC
NA,TRBV7-2,TRBJ2-3,once,CASSSGTWTDTQYF,TGTGCCAGCAGCTCCGGGACTTGGACGGATACGCAGTATTTT
TRBD2,TRBV12-3/TRBV12-4,TRBJ2-1,NA,CASSGTTLSSYNEQFF,TGTGCCAGTTCCGGGACTACGTTGAGCTCCTACAATGAGCAGTTCTTC
TRBD1,TRBV7-2,TRBJ2-5,once,CASSLGDRHPSQETQYF,TGTGCCAGCAGCTTAGGGGACAGGCACCCCTCTCAAGAGACCCAGTACTTC
TRBD2,TRBV2,TRBJ2-4,few,CASTSGGWEQYF,TGTGCCAGCACGAGCGGGGGTTGGGAGCAGTACTTC
TRBD1,TRBV6-5,TRBJ2-7,NA,CASRIDRGAYEQYF,TGTGCCAGCAGAATCGACAGGGGAGCTTACGAGCAGTACTTC
TRBD1,TRBV20-1,TRBJ2-5,few,CSAGTGDVRETQYF,TGCAGTGCTGGGACAGGGGACGTCCGGGAGACCCAGTACTTC
NA,TRBV20-1,TRBJ2-7,once,CSARDNKDSEQYF,TGCAGTGCTAGAGATAATAAGGATAGCGAGCAGTACTTC
NA,TRBV20-1,TRBJ2-7,once,CSAPEQGNYEQYF,TGCAGTGCGCCAGAACAGGGAAACTACGAGCAGTACTTC
TRBD1,TRBV6-2/TRBV6-3,TRBJ2-2,NA,CASSLGQGGNTGELFF,TGCGCCAGCAGCCTTGGACAGGGTGGAAACACCGGGGAGCTGTTTTTT
TRBD2,TRBV10-1,TRBJ2-1,NA,CASSSSGEQTQFF,TGCGCCAGCAGTTCGAGCGGGGAACAGACCCAGTTCTTC
NA,TRBV5-6,TRBJ2-1,few,CASSFGLGSSYNEQFF,TGTGCCAGCAGCTTCGGTCTCGGAAGCTCCTACAATGAGCAGTTCTTC
NA,TRBV20-1,TRBJ2-7,few,CSAGDLGGYNEQYF,TGCAGTGCTGGAGATCTTGGCGGTTACAATGAGCAGTACTTC
NA,TRBV25-1,TRBJ2-5,NA,CASSEDRGFKETQYF,TGTGCCAGCAGTGAAGATCGGGGATTTAAAGAGACCCAGTACTTC
TRBD1,TRBV29-1,TRBJ1-2,NA,CSVEEAPRQGAYGYTF,TGCAGCGTTGAAGAAGCCCCAAGACAGGGGGCATATGGCTACACCTTC
NA,TRBV29-1,TRBJ2-3,few,CSVDGPDTQYF,TGCAGCGTTGATGGTCCAGATACGCAGTATTTT
TRBD2,TRBV7-2,TRBJ2-1,NA,CASTFAGTSLYNEQFF,TGTGCCAGCACCTTCGCCGGGACTAGCCTCTACAATGAGCAGTTCTTC
NA,TRBV4-2,TRBJ2-2,NA,CASSQIGLVVQGGELFF,TGTGCCAGCAGCCAAATCGGGCTCGTGGTTCAGGGCGGGGAGCTGTTTTTT
NA,TRBV6-5,TRBJ2-3,NA,CASTSQDTQYF,TGTGCCAGTACATCACAAGATACGCAGTATTTT
NA,TRBV27,TRBJ2-7,NA,CASSLWSQSDEQYF,TGTGCCAGCAGTCTCTGGTCTCAGAGCGACGAGCAGTACTTC
NA,TRBV5-1,TRBJ2-5,once,CASSLETGPRETQYF,TGCGCCAGCAGCTTGGAGACAGGCCCTAGGGAGACCCAGTACTTC
NA,TRBV9,TRBJ2-3,NA,CASSVAGVTDTRYF,TGTGCCAGCAGCGTAGCGGGGGTCACAGATACGCGGTATTTT
TRBD2,TRBV29-1,TRBJ2-5,few,CSVRTSGLETQYF,TGCAGCGTTCGGACTAGCGGGTTAGAGACCCAGTACTTC
TRBD1,TRBV18,TRBJ1-2,NA,CASSSRQGAEGCTF,TGTGCCAGCTCGTCAAGACAGGGCGCGGAGGGCTGCACCTTC
NA,TRBV20-1,TRBJ2-1,NA,CSARDSDSYNEQFF,TGCAGTGCTAGAGATTCGGACTCCTACAATGAGCAGTTCTTC
NA,TRBV11-2,TRBJ2-5,few,CASSGRRGETQYF,TGTGCCAGCAGCGGGCGCCGTGGTGAGACCCAGTACTTC
NA,TRBV4-1,TRBJ1-4,NA,CASSQTGFEKLFF,TGCGCCAGCAGCCAAACAGGGTTTGAAAAACTGTTTTTT
TRBD2,TRBV6-4,TRBJ2-1,NA,CASSDSGGREWDEQFF,TGTGCCAGCAGTGACTCCGGCGGGAGGGAGTGGGATGAGCAGTTCTTC
NA,TRBV4-3,TRBJ1-5,NA,CASSPQTHQPQHF,TGCGCCAGCAGCCCTCAAACACATCAGCCCCAGCATTTT
TRBD1,TRBV3-1,TRBJ1-5,NA,CASSQDLAAGGGNQPQHF,TGTGCCAGCAGCCAAGATCTGGCGGCAGGGGGCGGCAATCAGCCCCAGCATTTT
NA,TRBV4-2,TRBJ1-1,NA,CASRGSLAAPELDTEAFF,TGTGCCAGCAGAGGATCCCTGGCGGCACCCGAGTTGGACACTGAAGCTTTCTTT
NA,TRBV7-2,TRBJ2-7,NA,CASSPRGTGEQYF,TGTGCCAGCAGCCCCCGCGGGACTGGCGAGCAGTACTTC